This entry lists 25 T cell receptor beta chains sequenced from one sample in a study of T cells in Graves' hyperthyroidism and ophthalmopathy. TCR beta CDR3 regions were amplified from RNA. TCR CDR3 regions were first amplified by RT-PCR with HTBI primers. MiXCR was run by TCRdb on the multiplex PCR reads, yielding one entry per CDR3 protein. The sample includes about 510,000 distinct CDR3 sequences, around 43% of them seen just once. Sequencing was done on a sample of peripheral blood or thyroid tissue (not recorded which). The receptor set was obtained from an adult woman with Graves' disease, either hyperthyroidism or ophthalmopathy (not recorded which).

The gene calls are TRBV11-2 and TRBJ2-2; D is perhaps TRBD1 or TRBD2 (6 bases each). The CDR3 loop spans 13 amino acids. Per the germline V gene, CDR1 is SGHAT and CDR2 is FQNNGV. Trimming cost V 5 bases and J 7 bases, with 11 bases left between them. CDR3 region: CASSPGAGGELFF. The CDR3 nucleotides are TGTGCCAGCAGCCCGGGGGCTGGCGGGGAGCTGTTTTTT.

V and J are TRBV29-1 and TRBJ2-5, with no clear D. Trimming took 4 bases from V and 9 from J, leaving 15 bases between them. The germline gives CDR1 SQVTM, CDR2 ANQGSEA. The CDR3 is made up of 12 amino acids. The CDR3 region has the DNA TGCAGCGTTGGCAGTGGCAATCAGCCCCAGTACTTC. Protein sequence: CSVGSGNQPQYF.

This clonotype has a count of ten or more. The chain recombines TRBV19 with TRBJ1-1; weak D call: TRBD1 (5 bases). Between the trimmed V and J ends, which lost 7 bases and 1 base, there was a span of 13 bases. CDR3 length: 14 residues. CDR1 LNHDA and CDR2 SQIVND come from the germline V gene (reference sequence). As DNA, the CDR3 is TGTGCCAGTAAGTTCAGGGCCAGGAACACTGAAGCTTTCTTT. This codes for CASKFRARNTEAFF.

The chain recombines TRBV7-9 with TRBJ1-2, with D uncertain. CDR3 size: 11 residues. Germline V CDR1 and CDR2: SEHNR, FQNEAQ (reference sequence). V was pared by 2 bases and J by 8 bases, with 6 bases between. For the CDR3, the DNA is TGTGCCAGCAGCTTAACGAGGGGCTACACCTTC. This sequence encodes CASSLTRGYTF.

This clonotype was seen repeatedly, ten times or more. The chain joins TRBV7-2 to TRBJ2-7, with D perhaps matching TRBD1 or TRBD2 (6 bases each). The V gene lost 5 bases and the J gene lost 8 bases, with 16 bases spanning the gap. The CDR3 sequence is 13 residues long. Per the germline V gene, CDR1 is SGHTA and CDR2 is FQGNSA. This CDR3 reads CASSQPGGPKQYF. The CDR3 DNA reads TGTGCCAGCAGCCAACCCGGGGGCCCAAAGCAGTACTTC.

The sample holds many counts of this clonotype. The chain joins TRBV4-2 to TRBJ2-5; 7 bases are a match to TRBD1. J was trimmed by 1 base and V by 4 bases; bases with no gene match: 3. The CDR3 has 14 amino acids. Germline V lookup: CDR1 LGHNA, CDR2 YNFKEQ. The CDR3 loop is CASSPGQVQETQYF. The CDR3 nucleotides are TGTGCCAGCAGCCCTGGACAGGTCCAAGAGACCCAGTACTTC.

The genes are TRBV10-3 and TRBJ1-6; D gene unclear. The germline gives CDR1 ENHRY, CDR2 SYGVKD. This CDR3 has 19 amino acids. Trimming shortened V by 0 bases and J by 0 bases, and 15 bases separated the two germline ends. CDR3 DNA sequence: TGTGCCATCAGTGAGTCGGGTGTAGCAACGAGCTCCTATAATTCACCCCTCCACTTT. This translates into CAISESGVATSSYNSPLHF.

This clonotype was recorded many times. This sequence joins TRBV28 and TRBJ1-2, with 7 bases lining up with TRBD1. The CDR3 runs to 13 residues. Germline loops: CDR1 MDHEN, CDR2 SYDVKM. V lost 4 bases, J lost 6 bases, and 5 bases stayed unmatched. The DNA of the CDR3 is TGTGCCAGCAGTTCCCCAGACAGGGATGGCTACACCTTC. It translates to CASSSPDRDGYTF.

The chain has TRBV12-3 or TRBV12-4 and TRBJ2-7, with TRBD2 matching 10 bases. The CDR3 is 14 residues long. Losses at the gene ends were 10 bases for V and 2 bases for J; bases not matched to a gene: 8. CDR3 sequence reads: CAISRTSGPYEQYF. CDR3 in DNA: TGTGCCATCAGCCGGACTAGCGGACCCTACGAGCAGTACTTC.

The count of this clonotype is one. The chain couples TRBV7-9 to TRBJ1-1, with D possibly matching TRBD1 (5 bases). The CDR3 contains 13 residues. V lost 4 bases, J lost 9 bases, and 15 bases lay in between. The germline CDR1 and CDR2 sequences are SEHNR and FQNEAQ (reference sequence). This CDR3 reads CASSSDGGSKAFF. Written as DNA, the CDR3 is TGTGCCAGCAGCTCTGACGGGGGTTCGAAAGCTTTCTTT.

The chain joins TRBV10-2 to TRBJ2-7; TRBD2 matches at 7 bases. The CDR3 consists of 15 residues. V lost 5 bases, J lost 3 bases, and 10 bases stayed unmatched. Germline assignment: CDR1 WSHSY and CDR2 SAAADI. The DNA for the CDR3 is TGCGCCAGCAGTCGGGGGACTATATCCAACTACGAGCAGTACTTC. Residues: CASSRGTISNYEQYF.

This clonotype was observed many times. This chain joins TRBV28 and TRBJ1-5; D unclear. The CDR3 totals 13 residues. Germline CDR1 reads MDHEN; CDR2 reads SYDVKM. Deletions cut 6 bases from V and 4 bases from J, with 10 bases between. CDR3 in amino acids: CASRLSGNQPQHF. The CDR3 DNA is TGTGCCAGCAGACTCTCGGGGAATCAGCCCCAGCATTTT.

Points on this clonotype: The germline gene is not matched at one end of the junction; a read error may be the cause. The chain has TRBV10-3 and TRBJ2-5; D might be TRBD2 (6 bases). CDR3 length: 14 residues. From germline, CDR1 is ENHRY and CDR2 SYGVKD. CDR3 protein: CASSPGVEVETQYF. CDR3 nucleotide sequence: TGTGCCAGCAGTCCGGGGGTCGAGGTGGAGACCCAGTACTTC.

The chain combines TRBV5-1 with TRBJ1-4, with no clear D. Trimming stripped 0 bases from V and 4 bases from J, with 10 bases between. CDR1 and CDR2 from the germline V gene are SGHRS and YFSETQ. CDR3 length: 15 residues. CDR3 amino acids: CASSLARTDNEKLFF. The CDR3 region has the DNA TGCGCCAGCAGCTTGGCCCGGACGGATAATGAAAAACTGTTTTTT.

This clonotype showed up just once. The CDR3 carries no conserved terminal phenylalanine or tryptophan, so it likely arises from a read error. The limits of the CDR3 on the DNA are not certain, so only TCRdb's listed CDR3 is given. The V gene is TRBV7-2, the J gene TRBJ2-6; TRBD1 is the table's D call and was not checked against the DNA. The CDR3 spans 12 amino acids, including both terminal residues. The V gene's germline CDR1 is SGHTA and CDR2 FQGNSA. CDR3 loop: CASRGGVAGTNT.

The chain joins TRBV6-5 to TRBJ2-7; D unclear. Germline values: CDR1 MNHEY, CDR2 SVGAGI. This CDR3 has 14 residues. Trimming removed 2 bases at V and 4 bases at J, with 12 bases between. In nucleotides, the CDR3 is TGTGCCAGCAGTTACCAGGCCTCGTCATACGAGCAGTACTTC. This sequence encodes CASSYQASSYEQYF.

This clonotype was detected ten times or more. The CDR3 DNA is TGCAGCGTCTTAAACAGGGGGAACGAGCAGTACTTC. Its protein is CSVLNRGNEQYF. The chain recombines TRBV29-1 with TRBJ2-7, with 8 bases that match TRBD1. This CDR3 has 12 residues. V lost 6 bases and J lost 5; bases outside the gene matches: 6. The germline V gene has CDR1 SQVTM and CDR2 ANQGSEA.

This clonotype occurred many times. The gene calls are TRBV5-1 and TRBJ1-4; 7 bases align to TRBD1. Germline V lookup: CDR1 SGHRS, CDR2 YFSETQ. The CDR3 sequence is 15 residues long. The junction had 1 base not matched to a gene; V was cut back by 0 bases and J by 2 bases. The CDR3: CASSLVGGTNEKLFF. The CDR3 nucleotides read TGCGCCAGCAGCTTGGTAGGGGGCACTAATGAAAAACTGTTTTTT.

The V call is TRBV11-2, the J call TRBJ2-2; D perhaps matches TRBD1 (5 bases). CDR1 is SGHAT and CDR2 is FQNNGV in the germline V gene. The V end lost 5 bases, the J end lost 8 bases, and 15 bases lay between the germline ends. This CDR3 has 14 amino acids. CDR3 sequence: CASSPLRRTGELFF. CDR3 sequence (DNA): TGTGCCAGCAGCCCACTACGTAGGACAGGGGAGCTGTTTTTT.

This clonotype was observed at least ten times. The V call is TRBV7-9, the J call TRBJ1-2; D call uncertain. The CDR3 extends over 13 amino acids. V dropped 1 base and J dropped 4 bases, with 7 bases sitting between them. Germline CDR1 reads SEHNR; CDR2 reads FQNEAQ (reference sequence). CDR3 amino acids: CASSLVEVYGYTF. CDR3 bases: TGTGCCAGCAGCTTAGTTGAGGTCTATGGCTACACCTTC.

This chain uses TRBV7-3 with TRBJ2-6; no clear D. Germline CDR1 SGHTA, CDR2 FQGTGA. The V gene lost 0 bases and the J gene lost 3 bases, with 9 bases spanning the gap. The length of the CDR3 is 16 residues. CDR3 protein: CASSLTVAFGANVLTF. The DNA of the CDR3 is TGTGCCAGCAGCTTAACGGTGGCCTTTGGGGCCAACGTCCTGACTTTC.

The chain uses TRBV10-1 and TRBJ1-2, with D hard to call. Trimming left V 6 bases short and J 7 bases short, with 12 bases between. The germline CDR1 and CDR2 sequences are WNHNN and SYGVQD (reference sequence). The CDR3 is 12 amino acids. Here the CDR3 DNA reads TGCGCCAGCAGCTGGGAAACTGGTGGCTACACCTTC. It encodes CASSWETGGYTF.

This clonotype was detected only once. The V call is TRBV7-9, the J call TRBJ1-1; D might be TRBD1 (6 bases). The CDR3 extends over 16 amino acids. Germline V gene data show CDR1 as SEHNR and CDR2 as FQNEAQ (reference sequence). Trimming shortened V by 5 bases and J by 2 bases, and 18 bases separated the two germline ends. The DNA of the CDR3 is TGTGCCAGCAGCCACCGGGGGGGGGGCAGAAACACTGAAGCTTTCTTT. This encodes CASSHRGGGRNTEAFF.

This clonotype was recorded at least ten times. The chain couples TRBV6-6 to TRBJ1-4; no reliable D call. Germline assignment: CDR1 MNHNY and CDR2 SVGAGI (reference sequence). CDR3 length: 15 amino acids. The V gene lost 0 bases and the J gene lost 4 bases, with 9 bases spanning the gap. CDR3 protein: CASSYSQGHNEKLFF. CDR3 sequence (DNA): TGTGCCAGCAGTTACTCCCAAGGTCATAATGAAAAACTGTTTTTT.

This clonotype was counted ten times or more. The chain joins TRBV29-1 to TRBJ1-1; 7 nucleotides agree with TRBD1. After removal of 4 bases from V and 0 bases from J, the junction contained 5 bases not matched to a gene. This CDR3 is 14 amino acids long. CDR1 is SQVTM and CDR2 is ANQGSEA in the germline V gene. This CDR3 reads CSVAQGGMNTEAFF. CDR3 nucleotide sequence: TGCAGCGTTGCGCAGGGGGGGATGAACACTGAAGCTTTCTTT.